The 26 T cell receptor beta chains below all came from one sample that was sequenced in a study of cytomegalovirus exposure and HLA in healthy donors (dated 2017 in TCRdb). Library preparation used the immunoSEQ multiplex PCR assay. For the multiplex PCR, a mixture combining 60 forward primers for TCR Vbeta segments and 13 reverse primers for TCR Jbeta segments was used. Imported from immuneACCESS, the table was reduced by TCRdb to in-frame sequences with V and J called. These copies leave out some clones; in studies compared against another copy, an unresolved V gene accounts for under half, and the cause of the remainder is not known. The sample table contains under 200,000 clones; only one count was recorded for 75% to 90% of them. The ten largest clones take up approximately 9.4% of the sample. The sample consisted of PBMCs. These TCRs come from a man younger than 35 in good health and CMV-seropositive.

The chain combines TRBV7-8 with TRBJ2-7, with D tentatively TRBD2 (5 bases). Trimming took off 1 base at V and 0 bases at J, with 10 bases between the two ends. This CDR3 comprises 15 residues. The V gene's germline CDR1 is SGHVS and CDR2 FQNEAQ. CDR3 residues: CASSLGRVPSYEQYF. CDR3 in DNA: TGTGCCAGCAGCTTAGGGCGGGTCCCCTCCTACGAGCAGTACTTC.

V is TRBV28 and J is TRBJ1-2; 8 bases line up with TRBD1. CDR3 length equals 15 residues. Germline CDR1 reads MDHEN; CDR2 reads SYDVKM. Trimming removed 3 bases from V and 6 bases from J; junction bases left unmatched: 9. DNA for the CDR3: TGTGCCAGCAGTTTGAGATGGGCAGGGGGCCATGGCTACACCTTC. Its translation: CASSLRWAGGHGYTF.

The gene calls are TRBV6-5 and TRBJ2-5, with 7 bases aligning to TRBD1. The DNA matches TRBJ2-7 better at its end, which makes the J call doubtful. Germline-derived CDR1 and CDR2 are MNHEY and SVGAGI. The CDR3 runs to 15 residues. Here the CDR3 reads CASSYSGQYPHEQYF. The CDR3 nucleotides read TGTGCCAGCAGTTACTCGGGACAGTATCCCCACGAGCAGTACTTC.

V is TRBV7-2 and J is TRBJ1-2; possibly TRBD1 for D (6 bases). V gave up 5 bases and J gave up 1 base, with 14 bases separating them. Looked up from germline, CDR1 is SGHTA and CDR2 is FQGNSA. The CDR3 is 15 amino acids. DNA of the CDR3: TGTGCCAGCAGCCCGAAGACAGGAGATAACTATGGCTACACCTTC. Translated: CASSPKTGDNYGYTF.

V usage is TRBV5-1 and J usage is TRBJ2-3; TRBD1 matches at 7 bases. Germline assignment: CDR1 SGHRS and CDR2 YFSETQ. V lost 3 bases, J lost 0 bases, and 7 bases stayed unmatched. The CDR3 totals 16 residues. The CDR3 DNA sequence: TGCGCCAGCAGCTCCAGTGAGGGGGCAAGCACAGATACGCAGTATTTT. Amino acid sequence: CASSSSEGASTDTQYF.

This clone was detected once. The chain is built from TRBV25-1 and TRBJ2-3; 8 nucleotides align to TRBD2. CDR1 is MGHDK, CDR2 SYGVNS, per germline. The CDR3 is made up of 16 amino acids. V trimming: 4 bases; J trimming: 2 bases; junction bases outside the gene matches: 8. CDR3 DNA sequence: TGTGCCAGCAGTGCCAATCGGGGGGGGGCCACAGATACGCAGTATTTT. This codes for CASSANRGGATDTQYF.

The J gene is TRBJ1-6, the V gene TRBV7-9, with 10 bases that match TRBD1. The CDR3 is 15 residues long. Germline V gene data show CDR1 as SEHNR and CDR2 as FQNEAQ (reference sequence). V gave up 3 bases and J gave up 9 bases; unmatched junction bases: 5. The CDR3 bases are TGTGCCAGCAGCTTGGGGACAGGGGATAGTTCACCCCTCCACTTT. This codes for CASSLGTGDSSPLHF.

V is TRBV30 and J is TRBJ1-5; the D is unclear. Germline V gene lookup returns CDR1 GTSNPN and CDR2 SVGIG (reference sequence). The CDR3 covers 12 residues. The ends were cut back, 3 bases at V and 6 bases at J, with 9 bases in the middle. The CDR3 nucleotides are TGTGCCTGGAGCCCCGGTGGTCAGCCCCAGCATTTT. Amino acids: CAWSPGGQPQHF.

This chain connects TRBV6-5 to TRBJ2-1; 7 bases fit TRBD2. The trim removed 6 bases at V and 6 bases at J, leaving 5 bases unmatched. The CDR3 has 13 residues. Germline V lookup: CDR1 MNHEY, CDR2 SVGAGI. CDR3: CASRGGGGNEQFF. CDR3 bases: TGTGCCAGCAGGGGTGGGGGGGGCAATGAGCAGTTCTTC.

This chain connects TRBV5-1 to TRBJ2-7, with 8 bases fitting TRBD1. This CDR3 is built from 14 residues. CDR1 is SGHRS and CDR2 is YFSETQ in the germline V gene. V dropped 0 bases and J dropped 3; count of bases not matched to a gene: 2. CDR3 in DNA: TGCGCCAGCAGCTTGGGACAGGGGAACTACGAGCAGTACTTC. Its translation is CASSLGQGNYEQYF. The whole variable domain, filled in from reference TRBV5-1 and TRBJ2-7, reads KAGVTQTPRYLIKTRGQQVTLSCSPISGHRSVSWYQQTPGQGLQFLFEYFSETQRNKGNFPGRFSGRQFSNSRSEMNVSTLELGDSALYLCASSLGQGNYEQYFGPGTRLTVT.

The chain uses TRBV14 and TRBJ2-1; 13 bases are a match to TRBD2. Germline trimming cut 6 bases from V and 6 bases from J; bases unmatched to any gene: 5. Germline V CDR1 and CDR2: SGHDN, FVKESK. This CDR3 has 15 amino acids. The CDR3 bases are TGTGCCAGCAGTCAGACTAGCGGGGGGAGCAATGAGCAGTTCTTC. Its translation: CASSQTSGGSNEQFF.

The chain combines TRBV11-2 with TRBJ2-7; maybe TRBD1 (6 bases). The CDR3 totals 16 residues. Germline V gives CDR1 SGHAT, CDR2 FQNNGV. The V end lost 3 bases, the J end lost 1 base, and 16 bases lay between the germline ends. DNA for the CDR3: TGTGCCAGCAGCTTCACAGGGAGTCGCCGTTCCTACGAGCAGTACTTC. Translating gives CASSFTGSRRSYEQYF.

This clone was recorded once. Here the CDR3 reads CASSQDFGVSYEQYF. The CDR3 DNA is TGCGCCAGCAGCCAAGATTTCGGGGTTTCCTACGAGCAGTACTTC. The V call is TRBV4-1, the J call TRBJ2-7; D might be TRBD2 (5 bases). Germline V gene sequence: CDR1 MGHRA, CDR2 YSYEKL. The CDR3 consists of 15 residues. V dropped 0 bases and J dropped 1 base, with 10 bases sitting between them.

J is TRBJ2-7 and V is TRBV4-2, with 11 positions matching TRBD2. Trimming removed 4 bases from V and 3 bases from J; junction bases left unmatched: 5. CDR1 LGHNA and CDR2 YNFKEQ come from the germline V gene. The CDR3 is 15 amino acids. The CDR3 loop is CASSPGTSGNYEQYF. CDR3 DNA: TGTGCCAGCAGCCCAGGGACTAGCGGAAACTACGAGCAGTACTTC.

The V gene is TRBV7-6, the J gene TRBJ2-3; tentatively, D is TRBD1 (5 bases). Germline V gene lookup returns CDR1 SGHVS and CDR2 FNYEAQ. The CDR3 is made up of 15 amino acids. V was shortened by 1 base and J by 0 bases, with 8 bases between the two germline ends. The CDR3 region has the DNA TGTGCCAGCAGCTTAGGTGGGGCTAGCACAGATACGCAGTATTTT. Protein: CASSLGGASTDTQYF.

In this sample, this clone turned up a few times. The J gene is TRBJ1-1, the V gene TRBV29-1; D unclear. CDR3 length: 13 amino acids. V lost 6 bases to trimming and J lost 4 bases, with 15 bases between them. Germline values: CDR1 SQVTM, CDR2 ANQGSEA. CDR3 DNA sequence: TGCAGCGTCCTAAGAGGTCCGGGCACTGAAGCTTTCTTT. This encodes CSVLRGPGTEAFF.

The V and J genes are TRBV15 and TRBJ2-3; 11 nucleotides agree with TRBD2. CDR3 size: 14 residues. Unmatched junction bases numbered 9, after V lost 9 bases and J lost 7 bases. Germline assignment: CDR1 LNHNV and CDR2 YYDKDF (reference sequence). CDR3 coding DNA: TGTGCCACAGCACTAGCGGGGGTGTCCAATACGCAGTATTTT. Its protein is CATALAGVSNTQYF.

This clone was observed a single time. The V call is TRBV13, the J call TRBJ1-2; unclear D gene. The CDR3 totals 17 residues. Per the germline V gene, CDR1 is PRHDT and CDR2 is FYEKMQ (reference sequence). The V end lost 2 bases, the J end lost 1 base, and 17 bases lay between the germline ends. Written as DNA, the CDR3 is TGTGCCAGCAGCTTATGGCCAGGAGGAGGCGGTAACTATGGCTACACCTTC. This sequence encodes CASSLWPGGGGNYGYTF. The full variable domain, with the rest looked up from reference TRBV13 and TRBJ1-2, is AAGVIQSPRHLIKEKRETATLKCYPIPRHDTVYWYQQGPGQDPQFLISFYEKMQSDKGSIPDRFSAQQFSDYHSELNMSSLELGDSALYFCASSLWPGGGGNYGYTFGSGTRLTVV.

The gene calls are TRBV18 and TRBJ2-1, with 7 bases aligning to TRBD2. CDR3 length: 14 residues. Germline V gene data show CDR1 as KGHSH and CDR2 as LQKENI. V lost 3 bases to trimming and J lost 14 bases; unmatched junction nucleotides: 13. The CDR3 region is CASSPQSQEGREFF. The CDR3 DNA reads as TGTGCCAGCTCACCGCAAAGCCAGGAGGGGAGGGAGTTCTTC.

This clone came up once. The chain employs TRBV6-6 and TRBJ1-1; TRBD1 is a possible D gene (5 bases). The V gene lost 6 bases and the J gene lost 3 bases, with 11 bases spanning the gap. Per germline, CDR1 MNHNY and CDR2 SVGAGI (reference sequence). There are 13 residues in the CDR3. Here the CDR3 DNA reads TGTGCCAGCAGAACAGGTCGTCACACTGAAGCTTTCTTT. Its protein product is CASRTGRHTEAFF.

The chain joins TRBV5-1 to TRBJ2-5, with 9 bases lining up with TRBD1. This CDR3 is 15 amino acids long. Trimming removed 4 bases from V and 2 bases from J; junction bases left unmatched: 6. Germline CDR1 and CDR2: SGHRS and YFSETQ. In DNA, the CDR3 is TGCGCCAGCAGCGGGGGGACAGGGCTACAAGAGACCCAGTACTTC. Its translation is CASSGGTGLQETQYF.

The rearrangement links TRBV19 to TRBJ1-1; 10 nucleotides match TRBD1. The V gene end was trimmed by 9 bases and the J gene end by 3 bases; junction bases not matched to a gene: 4. Germline CDR1 LNHDA, CDR2 SQIVND (reference sequence). CDR3 length equals 13 residues. The CDR3 protein is CASATGGYTEAFF. DNA of the CDR3: TGTGCCAGCGCGACAGGGGGCTACACTGAAGCTTTCTTT.

This rearrangement joins TRBV9 to TRBJ2-7; weak D call: TRBD2 (6 bases). Germline V lookup: CDR1 SGDLS, CDR2 YYNGEE. V gave up 0 bases and J gave up 4 bases, with 14 bases separating them. This CDR3 region has 15 residues. The CDR3 DNA reads TGTGCCAGCAGCGTAGGGGGAGGAGCAGATTACGAGCAGTACTTC. This translates into CASSVGGGADYEQYF. The whole variable domain, filled in from reference TRBV9 and TRBJ2-7, reads DSGVTQTPKHLITATGQRVTLRCSPRSGDLSVYWYQQSLDQGLQFLIQYYNGEERAKGNILERFSAQQFPDLHSELNLSSLELGDSALYFCASSVGGGADYEQYFGPGTRLTVT.

This clone was observed once. The CDR3 coding sequence is TGTGCCAGCAGTCCCCGTAATTCACCCCTCCACTTT. This encodes CASSPRNSPLHF. V gene TRBV27 combines with J gene TRBJ1-6; no clear D. In germline, CDR1 is MNHEY, CDR2 SMNVEV (reference sequence). The CDR3 covers 12 residues. Trimming removed 5 bases from V and 6 bases from J, with 5 bases in between.

Only one count was recorded for this clone. The gene calls are TRBV2 and TRBJ2-2; 8 bases are shared with TRBD1. Germline V lookup: CDR1 SNHLY, CDR2 FYNNEI. V dropped 1 base and J dropped 5; count of bases not matched to a gene: 3. The CDR3 is 15 amino acids. CDR3 in amino acids: CASSEGQGATGELFF. CDR3 DNA sequence: TGTGCCAGCAGTGAAGGCCAGGGGGCTACCGGGGAGCTGTTTTTT.

The chain joins TRBV6-6 to TRBJ1-5, with 9 bases fitting TRBD1. CDR3 length: 16 residues. Per the germline V gene, CDR1 is MNHNY and CDR2 is SVGAGI (reference sequence). Germline trimming cut 6 bases from V and 5 bases from J; bases unmatched to any gene: 11. CDR3 residues: CASSRRQGENDQPQHF. The CDR3 DNA follows: TGTGCCAGCAGCCGCCGACAGGGGGAGAACGATCAGCCCCAGCATTTT.